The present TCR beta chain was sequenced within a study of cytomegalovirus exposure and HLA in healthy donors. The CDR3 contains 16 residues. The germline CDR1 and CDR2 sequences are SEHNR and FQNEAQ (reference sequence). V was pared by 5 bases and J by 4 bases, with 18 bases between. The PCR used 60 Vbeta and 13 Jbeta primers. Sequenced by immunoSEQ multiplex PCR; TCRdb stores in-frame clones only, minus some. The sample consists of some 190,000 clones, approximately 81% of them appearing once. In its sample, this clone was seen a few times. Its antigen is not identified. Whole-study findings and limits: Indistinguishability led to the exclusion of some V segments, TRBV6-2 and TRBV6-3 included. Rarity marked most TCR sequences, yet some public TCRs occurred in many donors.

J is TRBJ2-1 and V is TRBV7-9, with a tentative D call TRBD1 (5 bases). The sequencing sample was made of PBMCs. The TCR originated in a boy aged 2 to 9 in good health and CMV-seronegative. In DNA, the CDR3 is TGTGCCAGCAGCCCCGCCCAGGGTGGCGGTTACAATGAGCAGTTCTTC. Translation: CASSPAQGGGYNEQFF.